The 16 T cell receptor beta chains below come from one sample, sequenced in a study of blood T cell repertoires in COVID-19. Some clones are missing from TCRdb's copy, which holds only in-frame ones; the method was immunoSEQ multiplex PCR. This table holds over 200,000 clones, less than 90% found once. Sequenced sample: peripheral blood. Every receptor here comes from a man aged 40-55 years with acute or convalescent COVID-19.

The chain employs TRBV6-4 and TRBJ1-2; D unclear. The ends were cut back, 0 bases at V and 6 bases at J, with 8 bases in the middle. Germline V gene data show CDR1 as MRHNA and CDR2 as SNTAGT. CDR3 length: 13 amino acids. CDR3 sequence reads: CASSDSRTHGYTF. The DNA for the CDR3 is TGTGCCAGCAGTGACTCGAGAACCCATGGCTACACCTTC.

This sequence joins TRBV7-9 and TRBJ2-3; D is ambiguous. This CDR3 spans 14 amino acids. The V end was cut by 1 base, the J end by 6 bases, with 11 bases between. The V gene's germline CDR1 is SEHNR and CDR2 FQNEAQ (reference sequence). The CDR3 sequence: CASSLGALRDTQYF. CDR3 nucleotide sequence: TGTGCCAGCAGCTTAGGGGCCCTTAGGGATACGCAGTATTTT.

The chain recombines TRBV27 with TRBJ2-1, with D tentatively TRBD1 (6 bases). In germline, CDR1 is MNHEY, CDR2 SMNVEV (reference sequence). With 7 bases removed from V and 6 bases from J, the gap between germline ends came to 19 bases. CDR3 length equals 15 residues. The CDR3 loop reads CASTKRWTEFNEQFF. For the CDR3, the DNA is TGTGCCAGCACCAAAAGGTGGACAGAGTTCAATGAGCAGTTCTTC.

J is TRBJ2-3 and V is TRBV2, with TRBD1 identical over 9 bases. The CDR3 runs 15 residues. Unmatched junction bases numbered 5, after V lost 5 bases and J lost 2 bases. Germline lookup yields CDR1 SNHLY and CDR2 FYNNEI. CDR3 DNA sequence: TGTGCCAGCAGTTTACAGGGGGCGTTCACAGATACGCAGTATTTT. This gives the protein CASSLQGAFTDTQYF.

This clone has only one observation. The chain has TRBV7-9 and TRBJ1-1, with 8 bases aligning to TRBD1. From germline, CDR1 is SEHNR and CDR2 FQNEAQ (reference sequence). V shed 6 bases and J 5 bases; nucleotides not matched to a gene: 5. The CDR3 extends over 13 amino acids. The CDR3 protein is CASRQGAFTEAFF. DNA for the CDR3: TGTGCCAGCAGGCAGGGGGCTTTTACTGAAGCTTTCTTT.

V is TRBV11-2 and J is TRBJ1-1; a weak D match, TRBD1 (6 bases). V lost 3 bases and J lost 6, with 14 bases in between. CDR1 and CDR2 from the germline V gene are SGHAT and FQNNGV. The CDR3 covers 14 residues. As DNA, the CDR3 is TGTGCCAGCAGCTTTCTGACAGGCCAGGCTGAAGCTTTCTTT. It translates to CASSFLTGQAEAFF. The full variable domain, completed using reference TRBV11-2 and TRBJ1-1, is EAGVAQSPRYKIIEKRQSVAFWCNPISGHATLYWYQQILGQGPKLLIQFQNNGVVDDSQLPKDRFSAERLKGVDSTLKIQPAKLEDSAVYLCASSFLTGQAEAFFGQGTRLTVV.

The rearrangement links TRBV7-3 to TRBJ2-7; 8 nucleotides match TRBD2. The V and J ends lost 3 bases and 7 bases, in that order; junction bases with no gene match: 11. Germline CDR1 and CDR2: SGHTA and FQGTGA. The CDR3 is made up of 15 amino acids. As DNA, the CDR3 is TGTGCCAGCAGCTTGACACTAGCGGTCGGTCAAGAGCAGTACTTC. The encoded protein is CASSLTLAVGQEQYF.

CDR3 loop: CASSSRARGKGNQPQHF. The DNA for the CDR3 is TGTGCCAGCAGCTCACGGGCCAGGGGGAAGGGCAATCAGCCCCAGCATTTT. V is TRBV11-3 and J is TRBJ1-5, with TRBD1 matching over 7 bases. V trimming: 4 bases; J trimming: 2 bases; junction bases outside the gene matches: 11. The CDR3 loop spans 17 amino acids. Germline loops: CDR1 SGHNT, CDR2 YENEEA.

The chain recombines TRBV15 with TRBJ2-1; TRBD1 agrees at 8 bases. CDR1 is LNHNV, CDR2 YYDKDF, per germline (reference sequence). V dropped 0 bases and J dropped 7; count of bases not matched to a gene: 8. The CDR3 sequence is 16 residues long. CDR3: CATSRDPGGNWNEQFF. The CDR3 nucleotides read TGTGCCACCAGCAGAGATCCAGGGGGCAATTGGAATGAGCAGTTCTTC.

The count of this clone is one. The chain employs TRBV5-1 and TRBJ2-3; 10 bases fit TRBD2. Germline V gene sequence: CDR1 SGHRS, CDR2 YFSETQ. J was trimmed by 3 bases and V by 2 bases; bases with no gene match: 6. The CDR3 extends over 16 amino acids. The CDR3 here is CASSFPSGGGTDTQYF. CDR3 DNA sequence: TGCGCCAGCAGCTTCCCTAGCGGGGGTGGAACAGATACGCAGTATTTT.

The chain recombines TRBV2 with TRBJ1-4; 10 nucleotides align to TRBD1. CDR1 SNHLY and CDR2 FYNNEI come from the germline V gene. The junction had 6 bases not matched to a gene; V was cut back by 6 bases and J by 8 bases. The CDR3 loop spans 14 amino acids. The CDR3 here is CASSRDRGQEKLFF. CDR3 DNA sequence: TGTGCCAGCAGCCGGGACAGGGGACAAGAAAAACTGTTTTTT. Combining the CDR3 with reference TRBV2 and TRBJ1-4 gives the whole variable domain EPEVTQTPSHQVTQMGQEVILRCVPISNHLYFYWYRQILGQKVEFLVSFYNNEISEKSEIFDDQFSVERPDGSNFTLKIRSTKLEDSAMYFCASSRDRGQEKLFFGSGTQLSVL.

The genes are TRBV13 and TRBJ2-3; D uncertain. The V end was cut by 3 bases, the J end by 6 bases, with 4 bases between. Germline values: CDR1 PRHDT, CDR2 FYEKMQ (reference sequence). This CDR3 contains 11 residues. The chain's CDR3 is CASSLSDTQYF. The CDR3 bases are TGTGCCAGCAGCTTGAGTGATACGCAGTATTTT.

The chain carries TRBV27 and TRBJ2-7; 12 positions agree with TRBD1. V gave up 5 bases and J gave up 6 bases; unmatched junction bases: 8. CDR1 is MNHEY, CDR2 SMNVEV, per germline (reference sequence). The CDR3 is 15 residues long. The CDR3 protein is CASSPTGTGGGEQYF. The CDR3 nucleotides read TGTGCCAGCAGTCCGACCGGGACAGGGGGCGGCGAGCAGTACTTC.

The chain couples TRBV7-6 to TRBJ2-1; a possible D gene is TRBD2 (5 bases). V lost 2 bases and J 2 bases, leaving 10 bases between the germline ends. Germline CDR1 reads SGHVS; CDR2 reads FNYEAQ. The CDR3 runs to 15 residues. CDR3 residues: CASSLSRGPYNEQFF. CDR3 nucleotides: TGTGCCAGCAGCTTAAGCAGAGGGCCCTACAATGAGCAGTTCTTC.

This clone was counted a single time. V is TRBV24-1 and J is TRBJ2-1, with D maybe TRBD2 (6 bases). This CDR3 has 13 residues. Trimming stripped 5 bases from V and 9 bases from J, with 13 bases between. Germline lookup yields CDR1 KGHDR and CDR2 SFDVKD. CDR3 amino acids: CATSVGGGAEQFF. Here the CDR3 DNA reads TGTGCCACCAGTGTGGGGGGTGGGGCTGAGCAGTTCTTC.

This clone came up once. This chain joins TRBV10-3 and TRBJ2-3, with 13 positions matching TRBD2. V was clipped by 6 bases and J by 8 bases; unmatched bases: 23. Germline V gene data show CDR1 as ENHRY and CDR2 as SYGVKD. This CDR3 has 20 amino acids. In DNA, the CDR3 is TGTGCCATCAGCTTAGGGACTAGCGGGACCTGGGGGGAGCAGTTGGGTACGCAGTATTTT. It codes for CAISLGTSGTWGEQLGTQYF.